This paragraph covers one T cell receptor (beta chain) sequence. What it recognizes is unknown. This specimen comes from a study of T-cell memory formation after mild COVID-19. Overall study findings and caveats: Clones shrinking from day 15 to 85 showed even CD4/CD8 mixes; later expanders tilted CD4+. Among CD4+ contracting clones, most were CM and EM, and CD8+ ones EMRA.

TCRdb reprocessed the 5' RACE reads via MiXCR and lists one record per CDR3 protein. The table includes hundreds of thousands of distinct CDR3 sequences, 25% to 30% detected once. What was sequenced was PBMCs or a T cell subset sorted from them (not recorded which). The TCR comes from an adult woman who had mild COVID-19 (a few samples of this study predate the infection). Cell type and time point are not known.

The CDR3 DNA is TGTGCCAGCAGCCCAGTGGACAGGAGGAATTCACCCCTCCACTTT. Its protein product is CASSPVDRRNSPLHF. The genes are TRBV7-8 and TRBJ1-6; 7 positions match TRBD1. V lost 5 bases to trimming and J lost 7 bases; unmatched junction nucleotides: 8. The CDR3 loop spans 15 amino acids. Germline-derived CDR1 and CDR2 are SGHVS and FQNEAQ.